One sample yielded the 24 T cell receptor beta chains listed below, sequenced in a study of blood T cell repertoires in COVID-19 (dated by TCRdb to between 2020 and 2021). Libraries were built with the immunoSEQ multiplex PCR assay. TCRdb holds this immuneACCESS table with in-frame rearrangements only. Some clones are missing; in checked studies, unresolved V genes explain under half, and the rest has no known cause. This sample gives 70,000 or so clones in total; roughly 82% of them show up just once. The top ten clonotypes cover 15% to 20% of the sample. Material: peripheral blood. These receptors were obtained from a human donor in a cohort sampled during active COVID-19.

The chain is built from TRBV10-1 and TRBJ1-6, with 7 bases aligning to TRBD1. In germline, CDR1 is WNHNN, CDR2 SYGVQD (reference sequence). The junction had 8 bases not matched to a gene; V was cut back by 5 bases and J by 7 bases. This CDR3 region has 15 residues. The CDR3 nucleotides read TGCGCCAGCAGTCCGGGGAGACAGGGCAATTCACCCCTCCACTTT. Amino acids: CASSPGRQGNSPLHF.

This clone has more than one count but fewer than ten. This chain uses TRBV2 with TRBJ2-7; 10 bases are shared with TRBD2. The CDR3 sequence is 14 residues long. V lost 3 bases and J lost 5; bases outside the gene matches: 4. Germline V gene data show CDR1 as SNHLY and CDR2 as FYNNEI. CDR3 sequence reads: CASSDPAGGDEQYF. The DNA for the CDR3 is TGTGCCAGCAGTGATCCAGCGGGGGGGGACGAGCAGTACTTC.

The chain joins TRBV10-2 to TRBJ2-2; the D gene is possibly TRBD2 (5 bases). The CDR3 is 12 residues long. The V end lost 6 bases, the J end lost 7 bases, and 9 bases lay between the germline ends. CDR1 and CDR2 from the germline V gene are WSHSY and SAAADI. In DNA, the CDR3 is TGCGCCAGCAGCCTAGCTTTCGGGGAGCTGTTTTTT. It is translated as CASSLAFGELFF.

The CDR3 reads CASSFRGTGGFPSEQYF. CDR3 bases: TGTGCCAGCAGCTTCCGGGGTACAGGGGGCTTCCCCAGCGAGCAGTACTTC. The V and J genes are TRBV7-8 and TRBJ2-7; 9 positions agree with TRBD1. The CDR3 runs 17 residues. Germline CDR1 is SGHVS and CDR2 is FQNEAQ. Unmatched junction bases numbered 15, after V lost 3 bases and J lost 6 bases.

The V gene is TRBV7-8, the J gene TRBJ1-2, with 8 bases identical to TRBD1. V trimming: 1 base; J trimming: 8 bases; junction bases outside the gene matches: 12. The CDR3 covers 16 residues. From germline, CDR1 is SGHVS and CDR2 FQNEAQ. CDR3: CASSLDPLDRVGGYTF. The CDR3 DNA sequence: TGTGCCAGCAGCTTAGATCCACTGGACAGGGTTGGCGGCTACACCTTC. Filled out from reference TRBV7-8 and TRBJ1-2, the complete variable domain reads GAGVSQSPRYKVAKRGQDVALRCDPISGHVSLFWYQQALGQGPEFLTYFQNEAQLDKSGLPSDRFFAERPEGSVSTLKIQRTQQEDSAVYLCASSLDPLDRVGGYTFGSGTRLTVV.

This clone was seen only once. The rearrangement uses TRBV27 and TRBJ1-2; D possibly corresponds to TRBD1 (5 bases). CDR1 is MNHEY and CDR2 is SMNVEV in the germline V gene (reference sequence). With 8 bases removed from V and 3 bases from J, the gap between germline ends came to 25 bases. There are 17 residues in the CDR3. CDR3 amino acids: CASRVAGPIFAYYGYTF. The DNA of the CDR3 is TGTGCCAGCCGCGTGGCAGGGCCGATCTTTGCCTACTATGGCTACACCTTC.

This chain connects TRBV7-9 to TRBJ2-7; weak D call: TRBD1 (6 bases). This CDR3 is 15 amino acids long. Trimming pared 2 bases from V and 2 bases from J, leaving 13 bases between. Germline-derived CDR1 and CDR2 are SEHNR and FQNEAQ (reference sequence). The CDR3 region is CASSLRTGKAYEQYF. DNA of the CDR3: TGTGCCAGCAGCTTAAGAACAGGGAAGGCCTACGAGCAGTACTTC. The full variable domain, in which reference TRBV7-9 and TRBJ2-7 provide the parts outside the CDR3, is DTGVSQNPRHKITKRGQNVTFRCDPISEHNRLYWYRQTLGQGPEFLTYFQNEAQLEKSRLLSDRFSAERPKGSFSTLEIQRTEQGDSAMYLCASSLRTGKAYEQYFGPGTRLTVT.

The V and J genes are TRBV9 and TRBJ2-7, with D maybe TRBD1 (6 bases). V was pared by 0 bases and J by 7 bases, with 17 bases between. CDR3 length: 15 amino acids. The V gene's germline CDR1 is SGDLS and CDR2 YYNGEE. DNA of the CDR3: TGTGCCAGCAGCGTAGGGGGTCAGGGGTTCAGGGAGCAGTACTTC. Residues: CASSVGGQGFREQYF.

The chain joins TRBV18 to TRBJ2-7, with D possibly TRBD1 on 6 matching bases. Germline CDR1 and CDR2: KGHSH and LQKENI. This CDR3 comprises 14 residues. Between the trimmed V and J ends, which lost 4 bases and 2 bases, there was a span of 12 bases. In DNA form, the CDR3 reads TGTGCCAGCTCACTATACAGGGACACCTACGAGCAGTACTTC. It translates to CASSLYRDTYEQYF.

This clone was detected only once. The chain recombines TRBV2 with TRBJ1-2; 7 nucleotides line up with TRBD1. The length of the CDR3 is 14 residues. The V and J ends lost 7 bases and 3 bases, in that order; junction bases with no gene match: 8. Germline CDR1 reads SNHLY; CDR2 reads FYNNEI. The CDR3 coding sequence is TGTGCCAGCAACCCCACAGGGGCCCACTATGGCTACACCTTC. It encodes CASNPTGAHYGYTF.

The rearrangement links TRBV6-5 to TRBJ2-7; 10 nucleotides agree with TRBD2. The germline V gene has CDR1 MNHEY and CDR2 SVGAGI. Trimming cost V 8 bases and J 9 bases; bases outside gene matches: 13. The CDR3 contains 14 residues. The CDR3 region has the DNA TGTGCCAGCGGGAGACTAGCGGGCCAAACGCTGCAGTACTTC. Amino acid sequence: CASGRLAGQTLQYF.

This chain joins TRBV7-8 and TRBJ2-3, with D uncertain. CDR1 and CDR2 (germline): SGHVS, FQNEAQ. This CDR3 contains 13 residues. V lost 0 bases, J lost 5 bases, and 6 bases lay in between. This CDR3 is CASSLAPRDTQYF. CDR3 sequence (DNA): TGTGCCAGCAGCTTAGCCCCTCGAGATACGCAGTATTTT.

The J gene is TRBJ1-1, the V gene TRBV6-1; weak D call: TRBD1 (5 bases). This CDR3 spans 14 amino acids. Germline CDR1 and CDR2: MNHNS and SASEGT. Trimming removed 2 bases at V and 3 bases at J, with 10 bases between. The CDR3 reads CASSESQGHTEAFF. Here the CDR3 DNA reads TGTGCCAGCAGTGAAAGCCAGGGTCACACTGAAGCTTTCTTT.

The chain is built from TRBV7-2 and TRBJ1-3, with D possibly being TRBD1 (5 bases). Germline V gives CDR1 SGHTA, CDR2 FQGNSA. V lost 4 bases and J lost 2, with 6 bases in between. The CDR3 has 13 amino acids. This CDR3 is CASSSGTGNTIYF. The CDR3 bases are TGTGCCAGCAGCTCAGGGACTGGAAACACCATATATTTT.

The table lists this clone with a count of one. This chain uses TRBV5-4 with TRBJ2-1; TRBD2 aligns across 12 bases. The CDR3 loop spans 15 amino acids. Germline V gene lookup returns CDR1 SGHNT and CDR2 YYREEE (reference sequence). V was pared by 0 bases and J by 7 bases, with 2 bases of the junction left unmatched. CDR3 residues: CASSLGLAGGNEQFF. The CDR3 DNA sequence: TGTGCCAGCAGCTTGGGCCTAGCGGGGGGGAATGAGCAGTTCTTC.

DNA of the CDR3: TGTGCCAGCAGCGTTGGGAGGAGTGTAGGACAGCCCCAGCATTTT. Residues: CASSVGRSVGQPQHF. This rearrangement joins TRBV9 to TRBJ1-5, with unresolved D. The germline V and J ends were trimmed by 2 bases and 7 bases, with 16 bases remaining between them. The CDR3 sequence is 15 residues long. The germline CDR1 and CDR2 sequences are SGDLS and YYNGEE.

The J gene is TRBJ1-5, the V gene TRBV9; D is undetermined. Germline CDR1 reads SGDLS; CDR2 reads YYNGEE. The CDR3 length is 14 residues. V lost 6 bases, J lost 0 bases, and 10 bases lay in between. The CDR3 here is CASTTEDSNQPQHF. CDR3 sequence (DNA): TGTGCCAGCACCACTGAGGATAGCAATCAGCCCCAGCATTTT.

There are a few counts of this clone. CDR3 in DNA: TGTGCCAGCAGCCGGGGGATTGGCTACACCTTC. It encodes CASSRGIGYTF. The gene calls are TRBV12-3 or TRBV12-4 and TRBJ1-2; TRBD1 is a possible D gene (5 bases). The CDR3 contains 11 residues. Trimming stripped 6 bases from V and 7 bases from J, with 9 bases between.

The rearrangement uses TRBV18 and TRBJ1-1, with D maybe TRBD1 (5 bases). CDR1 and CDR2 from the germline V gene are KGHSH and LQKENI. The CDR3 contains 15 residues. V lost 1 base and J 1 base, leaving 10 bases between the germline ends. The CDR3 DNA follows: TGTGCCAGCTCACCACAAGCGACAGCGAACACTGAAGCTTTCTTT. Translation gives CASSPQATANTEAFF.

CDR3 residues: CAWSVRGNYGYTF. The CDR3 region has the DNA TGTGCCTGGAGTGTACGAGGAAACTATGGCTACACCTTC. The chain is built from TRBV30 and TRBJ1-2; no clear D gene. The CDR3 has 13 amino acids. Trimming removed 0 bases from V and 2 bases from J, with 7 bases in between. Germline V gene lookup returns CDR1 GTSNPN and CDR2 SVGIG (reference sequence).

V is TRBV3-1 (or the pseudogene TRBV3-2) and J is TRBJ2-3, with TRBD2 matching over 15 bases. Germline lookup yields CDR1 LGHDT and CDR2 YNNKEL (reference sequence). The J segment lost 5 bases and the V segment lost 7 bases, leaving 13 bases of the junction unmatched. The CDR3 consists of 18 residues. The CDR3 nucleotides are TGTGCCAGCACCGCAAACCCTGGACTAGCGGGGGGGAAAGATACGCAGTATTTT. This codes for CASTANPGLAGGKDTQYF.

V gene TRBV6-4 combines with J gene TRBJ2-7; tentatively, D is TRBD2 (6 bases). The CDR3 length is 14 residues. Germline CDR1 MRHNA, CDR2 SNTAGT. With 1 base removed from V and 0 bases from J, the gap between germline ends came to 7 bases. This chain's CDR3 is CASSDFGGSYEQYF. CDR3 DNA: TGTGCCAGCAGTGACTTCGGGGGCTCCTACGAGCAGTACTTC.

This chain joins TRBV27 and TRBJ2-5; possible D gene TRBD2, 6 bases. Trimming removed 5 bases at V and 1 base at J, with 14 bases between. The CDR3 loop spans 15 amino acids. The germline CDR1 and CDR2 sequences are MNHEY and SMNVEV (reference sequence). CDR3 in amino acids: CASSPYRGTQETQYF. CDR3 sequence (DNA): TGTGCCAGCAGTCCCTACCGGGGGACCCAAGAGACCCAGTACTTC.

There are many counts of this clone. J is TRBJ1-2 and V is TRBV4-1; D gene unclear. Germline-derived CDR1 and CDR2 are MGHRA and YSYEKL. The CDR3 runs to 17 residues. V gave up 2 bases and J gave up 6 bases, with 22 bases separating them. The CDR3 region is CASSQHYEGFSGNGYTF. The CDR3 nucleotides are TGCGCCAGCAGCCAACACTACGAGGGTTTTAGTGGGAATGGCTACACCTTC.